This section outlines one T cell receptor (beta chain) sequence together with its context. Its antigen is as yet unknown. Using immunoSEQ multiplex PCR, the repertoire was profiled, and TCRdb retains in-frame clones only, with some absent. The sample carries roughly 2,500,000 clones, 90% to 95% recorded once. Trimming cost V 4 bases and J 2 bases, with 10 bases left between them. CDR1 SGHRS and CDR2 YFSETQ come from the germline V gene. The CDR3 is made up of 13 amino acids. These data originate in a study of shared clonotypes between healthy human individuals. Across the whole study: Donors were two women and a few men aged 18 to 49. Study observations and caveats: Unshared clonotypes carried lower generation probabilities than those common to all four donors.

The sample taken for sequencing was naive CD4+ T cells from PBMCs. Subset denoted: CD45RA+ positively selected. This sequence originates from a man younger than 35 in good health. Some clones in this sample may be carry-over from other donors' samples. The rearrangement joins TRBV5-1 to TRBJ2-7; D may be TRBD2 (6 bases). The CDR3 coding sequence is TGCGCCAGCAGCGCTCGGGGGACCTACGAGCAGTACTTC. Translating gives CASSARGTYEQYF. The entire variable domain, with the rest obtained from reference TRBV5-1 and TRBJ2-7, is as follows: KAGVTQTPRYLIKTRGQQVTLSCSPISGHRSVSWYQQTPGQGLQFLFEYFSETQRNKGNFPGRFSGRQFSNSRSEMNVSTLELGDSALYLCASSARGTYEQYFGPGTRLTVT.